One sample yielded the 5 T cell receptor beta chains listed below, sequenced in a study of blood T cell repertoires in COVID-19. Assay: immunoSEQ multiplex PCR; the TCRdb copy retains only in-frame clones and omits some. The sample contains 200,000 to 300,000 clones, about 85% of which appear only once. What was sequenced was peripheral blood. All receptors come from a man between 60 and 75 years old who had recovered from COVID-19.

V and J are TRBV15 and TRBJ1-2; D is perhaps TRBD1 (6 bases). From germline, CDR1 is LNHNV and CDR2 YYDKDF (reference sequence). The CDR3 contains 15 residues. Trimming shortened V by 3 bases and J by 2 bases, and 13 bases separated the two germline ends. CDR3 nucleotides: TGTGCCACCAGCAGTCCTACAGGGACCAACTATGGCTACACCTTC. Its translation: CATSSPTGTNYGYTF. Combining the CDR3 with reference TRBV15 and TRBJ1-2 gives the whole variable domain DAMVIQNPRYQVTQFGKPVTLSCSQTLNHNVMYWYQQKSSQAPKLLFHYYDKDFNNEADTPDNFQSRRPNTSFCFLDIRSPGLGDTAMYLCATSSPTGTNYGYTFGSGTRLTVV.

V usage is TRBV18 and J usage is TRBJ2-3; 14 nucleotides align to TRBD2. In germline, CDR1 is KGHSH, CDR2 LQKENI. The trim removed 4 bases at V and 6 bases at J, leaving 6 bases unmatched. The CDR3 is 16 residues long. The DNA of the CDR3 is TGTGCCAGCTCACGGACTAGCGGGGGGCCCTCGGATACGCAGTATTTT. As protein: CASSRTSGGPSDTQYF.

The chain uses TRBV19 and TRBJ1-1; 7 nucleotides align to TRBD1. The germline V gene has CDR1 LNHDA and CDR2 SQIVND (reference sequence). This CDR3 has 17 residues. V dropped 0 bases and J dropped 5; count of bases not matched to a gene: 12. CDR3 region: CASSIEGGWTLRTEAFF. Written as DNA, the CDR3 is TGTGCCAGTAGTATAGAAGGGGGCTGGACTCTGAGGACTGAAGCTTTCTTT. Supplemented by reference TRBV19 and TRBJ1-1, the full variable domain reads DGGITQSPKYLFRKEGQNVTLSCEQNLNHDAMYWYRQDPGQGLRLIYYSQIVNDFQKGDIAEGYSVSREKKESFPLTVTSAQKNPTAFYLCASSIEGGWTLRTEAFFGQGTRLTVV.

This chain links TRBV7-3 with TRBJ2-1; no firm D call. Germline values: CDR1 SGHTA, CDR2 FQGTGA. Trimming removed 2 bases at V and 2 bases at J, with 7 bases between. CDR3 length equals 14 residues. Here the CDR3 DNA reads TGTGCCAGCAGCTTAGGCTTACCCTACAATGAGCAGTTCTTC. Encoded protein: CASSLGLPYNEQFF.

The sample holds one count of this clone. The chain is built from TRBV5-1 and TRBJ2-3; 13 bases map to TRBD2. Looked up from germline, CDR1 is SGHRS and CDR2 is YFSETQ. Germline trimming cut 4 bases from V and 6 bases from J; bases unmatched to any gene: 8. The CDR3 consists of 16 residues. The DNA of the CDR3 is TGCGCCAGCAGCCCAACTAGCGGGGGGGCCGTGGATACGCAGTATTTT. Translated: CASSPTSGGAVDTQYF.